The clone carrying this T cell receptor beta chain was seen ten or more times. These data come from a study of Graves' ophthalmopathy and Graves' hyperthyroidism. V dropped 0 bases and J dropped 7 bases, with 9 bases sitting between them. CDR3 length: 14 residues. Per germline, CDR1 SGHTA and CDR2 FQGNSA. The study amplified TCR beta CDR3 regions using RNA transcripts. Second-round multiplex PCR came after a first-round RT-PCR that employed HTBI primers. TCRdb re-analysed the multiplex PCR reads in MiXCR, keeping a single row per CDR3 protein. Seen here are 200,000 to 250,000 distinct CDR3 sequences, roughly 21% observed once, and the top ten hold roughly 42%.

The sequencing input was peripheral blood. This rearrangement joins TRBV7-2 to TRBJ2-2; tentative D call: TRBD2 (6 bases). The sequence was collected from a woman between 50 and 59 years old with Graves' ophthalmopathy. In nucleotides, the CDR3 is TGTGCCAGCAGCTTAGCCGGGACTCGCGGGGAGCTGTTTTTT. It codes for CASSLAGTRGELFF.